The present TCR beta chain was sequenced within a study of blood T cell repertoires in COVID-19. As for the study in general: Sample material is recorded as cDNA or gDNA derived from T cells, B-cell-depleted T cells, or PBMCs.

This clone was seen once. Per the original data handling: How many nucleated cells were present was estimated from reference gene primer amplification. Sequenced by immunoSEQ multiplex PCR; TCRdb stores in-frame clones only, minus some. That table supplies the V and J calls and clone size; D and trimming were determined from the DNA. In the table there are fewer than 250,000 clones, more than 75% of which are singletons. CDR3 size: 14 residues. The specimen was peripheral blood. The chain recombines TRBV21-1 with TRBJ1-2; the listed D gene, TRBD1, was not tested against the DNA. TRBV21-1 is an annotated pseudogene. The clonotype comes from a human donor in a cohort sampled during active COVID-19. DNA of the CDR3: TGTGCCAGCAGCAAATTGGACAGGGAAGATGGCTACACCTTC. It encodes CASSKLDREDGYTF.